This T cell receptor (beta chain) was observed in a study of prognosis after radiotherapy for stage I lung cancer. The CDR3 has 19 amino acids. Looked up from germline, CDR1 is SGHRS and CDR2 is YFSETQ. It was by two-round multiplex PCR that TCR beta CDR3 was amplified from genomic DNA. Initially, in first-round PCR, primers specific to each TRBV and TRBJ gene were used. Using its own MiXCR run on the multiplex PCR reads, TCRdb lists one record per CDR3 protein. In the table there are some 60,000 distinct CDR3 sequences, 26% of which are singletons. Of note for this clonotype: Sequence at one end of the junction differs from germline and may be a read error.

This chain links TRBV5-1 with TRBJ1-6; D not resolved. Sample: PBMCs, taken before or after stereotactic body radiation therapy (not recorded which). This clonotype was sampled from a donor over 45 with non-small cell lung cancer. The CDR3 DNA follows: TGCGCCAGCAGCTTGGAGCCAGTGGGCCGCAGCAGTTATAATTCTCCCCTCCACTTT. This gives the protein CASSLEPVGRSSYNSPLHF.